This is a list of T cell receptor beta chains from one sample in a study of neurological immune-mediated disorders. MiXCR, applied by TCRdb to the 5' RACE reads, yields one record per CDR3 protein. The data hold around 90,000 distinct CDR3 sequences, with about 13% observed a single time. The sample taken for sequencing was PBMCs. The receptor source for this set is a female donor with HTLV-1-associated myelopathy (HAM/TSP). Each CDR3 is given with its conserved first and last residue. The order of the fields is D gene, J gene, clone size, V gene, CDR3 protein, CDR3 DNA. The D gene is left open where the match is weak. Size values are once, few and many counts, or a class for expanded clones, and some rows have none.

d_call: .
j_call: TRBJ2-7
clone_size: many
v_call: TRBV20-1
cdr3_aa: CSARDPSDFSYEQYF
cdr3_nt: TGCAGTGCTAGAGATCCTAGCGATTTCTCCTACGAGCAGTACTTC

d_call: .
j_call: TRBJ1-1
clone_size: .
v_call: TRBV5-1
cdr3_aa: CASSPDVISTEAFF
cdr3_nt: TGCGCCAGCAGCCCGGACGTGATAAGCACTGAAGCTTTCTTT

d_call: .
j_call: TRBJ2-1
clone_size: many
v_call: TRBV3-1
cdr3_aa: CASSQDPGWDKSSYNEQFF
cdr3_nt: TGTGCCAGCAGCCAAGATCCTGGGTGGGACAAGAGCTCCTACAATGAGCAGTTCTTC

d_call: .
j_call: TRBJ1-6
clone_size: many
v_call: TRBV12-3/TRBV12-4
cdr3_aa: CASSFGPTNSPLHF
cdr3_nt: TGTGCCAGCAGTTTTGGACCCACCAATTCACCCCTCCACTTT

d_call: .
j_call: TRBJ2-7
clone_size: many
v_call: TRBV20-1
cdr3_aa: CSAFPVTMVDEQYF
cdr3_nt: TGCAGTGCCTTCCCCGTAACTATGGTCGACGAGCAGTACTTC

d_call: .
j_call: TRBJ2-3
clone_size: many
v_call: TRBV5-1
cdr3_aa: CASSLGGLADTQYF
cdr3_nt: TGCGCCAGCAGCTTGGGAGGGTTGGCAGATACGCAGTATTTT

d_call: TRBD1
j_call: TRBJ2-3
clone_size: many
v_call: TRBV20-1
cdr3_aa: CSARRDRGTDTQYF
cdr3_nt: TGCAGTGCTAGACGGGACAGAGGCACAGATACGCAGTATTTT

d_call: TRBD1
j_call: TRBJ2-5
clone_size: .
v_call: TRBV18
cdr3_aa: CASSPLAGQGETQYF
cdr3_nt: TGTGCCAGCTCACCCCTCGCAGGACAGGGGGAGACCCAGTACTTC

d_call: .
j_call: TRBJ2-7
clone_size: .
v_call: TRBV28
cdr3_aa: CASNDRLEEQYF
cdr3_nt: TGTGCCAGCAACGACAGGTTGGAAGAGCAGTACTTC

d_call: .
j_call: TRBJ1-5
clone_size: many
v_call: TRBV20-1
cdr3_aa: CSASSMRGGGNQPQHF
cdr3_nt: TGCAGTGCTAGTTCCATGAGGGGCGGGGGTAATCAGCCCCAGCATTTT

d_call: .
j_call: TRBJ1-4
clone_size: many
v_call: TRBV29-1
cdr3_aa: CSALTGSGEKLFF
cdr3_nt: TGCAGCGCCTTAACAGGGTCGGGGGAAAAACTGTTTTTT

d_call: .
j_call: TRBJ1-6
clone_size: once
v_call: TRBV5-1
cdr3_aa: CASSFSDRTPPLHF
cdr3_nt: TGCGCCAGCAGCTTCTCTGACAGGACCCCACCCCTCCACTTT

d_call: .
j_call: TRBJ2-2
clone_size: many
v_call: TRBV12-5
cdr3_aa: CASGVITTANTGELFF
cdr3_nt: TGTGCTAGTGGTGTGATCACGACAGCGAACACCGGGGAGCTGTTTTTT

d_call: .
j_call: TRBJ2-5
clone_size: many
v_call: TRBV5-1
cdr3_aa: CASSLGGFKETQYF
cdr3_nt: TGCGCCAGCAGCCTGGGGGGTTTTAAAGAGACCCAGTACTTC

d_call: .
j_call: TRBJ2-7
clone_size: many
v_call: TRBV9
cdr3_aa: CASSVAGGGVGSYEQYF
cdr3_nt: TGTGCCAGCAGCGTAGCTGGAGGGGGCGTTGGGTCCTACGAGCAGTACTTC

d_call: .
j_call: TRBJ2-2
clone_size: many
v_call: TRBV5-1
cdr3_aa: CASSLAILNTGELFF
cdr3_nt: TGCGCCAGCAGCTTGGCCATTCTGAACACCGGGGAGCTGTTTTTT

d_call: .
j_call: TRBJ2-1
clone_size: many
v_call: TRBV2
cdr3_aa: CASSGRLGSEQFF
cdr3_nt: TGTGCCAGCAGTGGGAGACTGGGGAGTGAGCAGTTCTTC

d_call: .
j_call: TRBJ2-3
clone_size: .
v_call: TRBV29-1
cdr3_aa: CSARRPGDTQYF
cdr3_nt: TGCAGCGCCCGAAGGCCGGGGGATACGCAGTATTTT

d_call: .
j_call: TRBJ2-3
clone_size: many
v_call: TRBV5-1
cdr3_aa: CASSRASEDTQYF
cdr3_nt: TGCGCCAGCAGTCGGGCATCAGAGGATACGCAGTATTTT

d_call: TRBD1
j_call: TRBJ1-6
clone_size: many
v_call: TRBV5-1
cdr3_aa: CASRYGTGDNSPLHF
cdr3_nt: TGCGCCAGCAGATACGGGACAGGGGATAATTCACCCCTCCACTTT

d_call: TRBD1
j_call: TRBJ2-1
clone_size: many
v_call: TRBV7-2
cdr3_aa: CASAGGAGYNEQFF
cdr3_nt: TGTGCCAGCGCAGGGGGCGCGGGGTACAATGAGCAGTTCTTC

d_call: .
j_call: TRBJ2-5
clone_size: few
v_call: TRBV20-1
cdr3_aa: CSARWETQYF
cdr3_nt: TGCAGTGCTAGATGGGAGACCCAGTACTTC

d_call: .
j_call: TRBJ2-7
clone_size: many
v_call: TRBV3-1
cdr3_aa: CASSPGTSSSYEQYF
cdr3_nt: TGTGCCAGCAGCCCCGGGACTTCCAGCTCCTACGAGCAGTACTTC

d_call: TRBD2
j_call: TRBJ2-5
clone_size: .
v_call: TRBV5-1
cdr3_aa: CASSSVLAGVETQYF
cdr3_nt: TGCGCCAGCAGCTCAGTACTAGCGGGGGTAGAGACCCAGTACTTC

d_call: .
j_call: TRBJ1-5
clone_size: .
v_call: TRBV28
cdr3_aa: CASSLIGPNQPQHF
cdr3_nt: TGTGCCAGCAGTTTAATAGGGCCCAATCAGCCCCAGCATTTT

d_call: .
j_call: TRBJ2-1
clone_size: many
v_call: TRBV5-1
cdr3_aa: CASSFTIANEQFF
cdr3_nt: TGCGCCAGCAGCTTCACTATAGCCAATGAGCAGTTCTTC

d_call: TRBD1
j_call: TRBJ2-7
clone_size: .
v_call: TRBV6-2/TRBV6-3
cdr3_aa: CASQTGQRTYEQYF
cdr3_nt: TGTGCCAGCCAAACGGGACAGAGAACCTACGAGCAGTACTTC

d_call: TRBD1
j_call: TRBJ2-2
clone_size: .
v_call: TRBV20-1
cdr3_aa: CSARKGRQGLAGELFF
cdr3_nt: TGCAGTGCTAGAAAGGGGAGACAGGGGCTCGCCGGGGAGCTGTTTTTT

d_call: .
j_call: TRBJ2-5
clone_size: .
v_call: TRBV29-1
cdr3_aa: CSVEDWGRWGETQYF
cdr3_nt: TGCAGCGTTGAAGATTGGGGACGGTGGGGAGAGACCCAGTACTTC

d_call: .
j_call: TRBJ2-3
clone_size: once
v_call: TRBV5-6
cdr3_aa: CASSESTRAFIIDTQYF
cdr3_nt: TGTGCCAGCAGCGAGTCCACCCGGGCGTTCATCATAGATACGCAGTATTTT

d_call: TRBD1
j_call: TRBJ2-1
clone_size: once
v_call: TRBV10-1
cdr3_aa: CASSDRDRGVNEQFF
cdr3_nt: TGCGCCAGCAGTGACCGGGACAGGGGCGTCAATGAGCAGTTCTTC

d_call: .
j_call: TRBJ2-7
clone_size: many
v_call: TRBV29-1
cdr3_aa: CSVEVGMGSYEQYF
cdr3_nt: TGCAGCGTTGAAGTAGGTATGGGATCCTACGAGCAGTACTTC

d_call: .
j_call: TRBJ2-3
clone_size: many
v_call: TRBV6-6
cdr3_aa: CASNYGGVGPRTDTQYF
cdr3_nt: TGTGCCAGCAACTACGGCGGGGTTGGGCCTCGCACAGATACGCAGTATTTT

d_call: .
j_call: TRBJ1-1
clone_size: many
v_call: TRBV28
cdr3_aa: CAARVQGTEAFF
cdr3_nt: TGTGCCGCAAGGGTCCAGGGGACTGAAGCTTTCTTT

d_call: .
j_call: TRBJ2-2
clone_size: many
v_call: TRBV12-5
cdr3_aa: CASEEENTGELFF
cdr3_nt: TGTGCTAGTGAAGAAGAGAACACCGGGGAGCTGTTTTTT

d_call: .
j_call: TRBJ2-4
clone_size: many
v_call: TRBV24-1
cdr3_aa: CATSDAIHGEIQYF
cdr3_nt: TGTGCCACCAGTGACGCCATTCACGGGGAAATTCAGTACTTC

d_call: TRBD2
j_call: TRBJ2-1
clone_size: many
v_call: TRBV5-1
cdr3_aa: CASSFSSGGEQFF
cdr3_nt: TGCGCCAGCAGCTTCTCCAGCGGGGGGGAGCAGTTCTTC

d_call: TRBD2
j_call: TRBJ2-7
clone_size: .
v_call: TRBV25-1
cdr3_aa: CASSPSGRGDEQYF
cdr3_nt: TGTGCCAGCTCCCCGAGCGGGCGGGGGGACGAGCAGTACTTC

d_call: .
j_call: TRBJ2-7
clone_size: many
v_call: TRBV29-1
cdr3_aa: CSITGTRAYEQYF
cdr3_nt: TGCAGCATAACCGGGACGCGAGCCTACGAGCAGTACTTC

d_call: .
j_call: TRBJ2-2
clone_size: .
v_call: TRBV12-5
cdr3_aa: CASGPPRGSLNTGELFF
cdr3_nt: TGTGCTAGTGGTCCACCTCGTGGTAGCCTGAACACCGGGGAGCTGTTTTTT

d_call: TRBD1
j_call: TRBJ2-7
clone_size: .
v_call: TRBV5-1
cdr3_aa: CASSRQTGDEQYF
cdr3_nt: TGCGCCAGCAGCCGTCAGACAGGGGACGAGCAGTACTTC

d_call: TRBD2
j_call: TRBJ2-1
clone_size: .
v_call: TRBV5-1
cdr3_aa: CASSLALTSGGNNEQFF
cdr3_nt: TGCGCCAGCAGCTTGGCCCTGACTAGCGGGGGTAACAATGAGCAGTTCTTC

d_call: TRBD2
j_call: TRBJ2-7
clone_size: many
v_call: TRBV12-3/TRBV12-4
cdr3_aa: CASSLTSGGDEQYF
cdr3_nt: TGTGCCAGCAGTCTGACTAGCGGGGGTGACGAGCAGTACTTC

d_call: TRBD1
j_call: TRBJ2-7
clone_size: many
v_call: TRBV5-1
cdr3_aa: CASSLEGQSYEQYF
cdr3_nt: TGCGCCAGCAGCTTGGAGGGACAGAGCTACGAGCAGTACTTC

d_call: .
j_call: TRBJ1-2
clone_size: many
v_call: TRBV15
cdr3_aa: CATSRGGNDYGYTF
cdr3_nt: TGTGCCACCAGCAGAGGCGGGAACGACTATGGCTACACCTTC

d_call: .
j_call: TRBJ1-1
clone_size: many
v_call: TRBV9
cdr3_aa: CASSVGQGNEAFF
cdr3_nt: TGTGCCAGCAGCGTAGGGCAGGGGAATGAAGCTTTCTTT